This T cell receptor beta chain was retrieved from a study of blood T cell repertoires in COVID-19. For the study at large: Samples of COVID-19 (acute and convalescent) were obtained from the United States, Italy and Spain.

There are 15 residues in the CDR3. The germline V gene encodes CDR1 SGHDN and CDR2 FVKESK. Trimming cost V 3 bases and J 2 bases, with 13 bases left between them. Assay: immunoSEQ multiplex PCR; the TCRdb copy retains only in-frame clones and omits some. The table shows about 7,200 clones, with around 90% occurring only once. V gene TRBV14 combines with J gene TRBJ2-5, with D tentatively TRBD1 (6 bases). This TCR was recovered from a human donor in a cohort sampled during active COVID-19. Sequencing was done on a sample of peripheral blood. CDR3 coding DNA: TGTGCCAGCAGCCAGCCCGCAAGGGGGCAAGAGACCCAGTACTTC. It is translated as CASSQPARGQETQYF.